Below are 11 T cell receptor beta chains sequenced from a single sample in a study of a mutant IDH1 vaccine in newly diagnosed glioma. No antigen has been assigned to these receptors. The time point here: week 5, during vaccination. In every dose of vaccine, 300 ug of mutant IDH1 20-mer peptide was given alongside topical imiquimod. Assay used: immunoSEQ multiplex PCR; TCRdb lists only in-frame clones, some missing. The sample has 50,000 or so clones, around 80% seen once; the top ten hold about 1.7%. The specimen was PBMCs, collected from a glioma patient whose treatment included an IDH1 peptide vaccine. The receptors stem from a woman in her 40s with glioma.

The DNA of the CDR3 is TGTGCCAGTAGTATGGGTCCCGGGGGCACTGAAGCTTTCTTT. Encoded protein: CASSMGPGGTEAFF. This chain uses TRBV19 with TRBJ1-1; weak D call: TRBD1 (5 bases). From germline, CDR1 is LNHDA and CDR2 SQIVND (reference sequence). The CDR3 extends over 14 amino acids. The V end lost 3 bases, the J end lost 4 bases, and 12 bases lay between the germline ends.

V usage is TRBV29-1 and J usage is TRBJ1-3, with D tentatively TRBD1 (6 bases). The CDR3 sequence is 13 residues long. Trimming pared 7 bases from V and 0 bases from J, leaving 10 bases between. Germline values: CDR1 SQVTM, CDR2 ANQGSEA. Here the CDR3 reads CSAIQGSGNTIYF. In DNA form, the CDR3 reads TGCAGCGCCATACAGGGCTCTGGAAACACCATATATTTT. Full variable domain (remainder filled in from reference TRBV29-1 and TRBJ1-3): SAVISQKPSRDICQRGTSLTIQCQVDSQVTMMFWYRQQPGQSLTLIATANQGSEATYESGFVIDKFPISRPNLTFSTLTVSNMSPEDSSIYLCSAIQGSGNTIYFGEGSWLTVV.

CDR3 nucleotides: TGCGCCAGCAGCTTGGGACTAGCGGCGAACACCGGGGAGCTGTTTTTT. It specifies CASSLGLAANTGELFF. The rearrangement joins TRBV5-1 to TRBJ2-2, with 9 bases lining up with TRBD2. Germline V gene data show CDR1 as SGHRS and CDR2 as YFSETQ. Trimming cost V 0 bases and J 0 bases; bases outside gene matches: 0. The CDR3 runs to 16 residues.

V usage is TRBV7-9 and J usage is TRBJ1-5; 8 bases match TRBD1. V lost 5 bases to trimming and J lost 5 bases; unmatched junction nucleotides: 11. From germline, CDR1 is SEHNR and CDR2 FQNEAQ (reference sequence). This CDR3 is built from 16 residues. In DNA, the CDR3 is TGTGCCAGCAGCCCCGACAGGGGAAGATGGGATCAGCCCCAGCATTTT. It translates to CASSPDRGRWDQPQHF.

This chain joins TRBV30 and TRBJ1-2, with D hard to call. Germline CDR1 GTSNPN, CDR2 SVGIG (reference sequence). Between the trimmed V and J ends, which lost 1 base and 4 bases, there was a span of 13 bases. The CDR3 length is 14 residues. CDR3 nucleotides: TGTGCCTGGAGTGGAAGGGAGAGCAGCTATGGCTACACCTTC. This sequence encodes CAWSGRESSYGYTF.

The gene calls are TRBV6-5 and TRBJ2-2; D is undetermined. Looked up from germline, CDR1 is MNHEY and CDR2 is SVGAGI. Deletions cut 6 bases from V and 1 base from J, with 9 bases between. The CDR3 consists of 14 residues. The CDR3 DNA follows: TGTGCCAGCAGAGGCTCGGTGAACACCGGGGAGCTGTTTTTT. It yields the protein CASRGSVNTGELFF.

The chain links TRBV27 to TRBJ1-6, with D possibly matching TRBD1 (6 bases). Germline V gene sequence: CDR1 MNHEY, CDR2 SMNVEV (reference sequence). This CDR3 has 16 residues. Deletions cut 3 bases from V and 14 bases from J, with 23 bases between. As DNA, the CDR3 is TGTGCCAGCAGTTTTCGGGGGGGGACAAGGTCTCCGACCCTCCACTTT. Translating gives CASSFRGGTRSPTLHF.

The chain is built from TRBV29-1 and TRBJ2-3, with D possibly being TRBD2 (5 bases). This CDR3 spans 12 amino acids. Germline values: CDR1 SQVTM, CDR2 ANQGSEA. Trimming shortened V by 8 bases and J by 4 bases, and 13 bases separated the two germline ends. The CDR3 sequence: CSMREGADTQYF. The CDR3 DNA is TGCAGCATGCGAGAGGGAGCAGATACGCAGTATTTT.

CDR3 protein: CASSQDGEAGYEQYF. CDR3 DNA: TGTGCCAGCAGCCAAGATGGGGAGGCTGGGTACGAGCAGTACTTC. The chain couples TRBV14 to TRBJ2-7, with D perhaps matching TRBD2 (6 bases). This CDR3 is 15 amino acids long. The germline V gene encodes CDR1 SGHDN and CDR2 FVKESK. The germline V and J ends were trimmed by 0 bases and 4 bases, with 13 bases remaining between them. The whole variable domain, filled in from reference TRBV14 and TRBJ2-7, reads EAGVTQFPSHSVIEKGQTVTLRCDPISGHDNLYWYRRVMGKEIKFLLHFVKESKQDESGMPNNRFLAERTGGTYSTLKVQPAELEDSGVYFCASSQDGEAGYEQYFGPGTRLTVT.

V usage is TRBV5-5 and J usage is TRBJ1-2; D is unclear. V was trimmed by 0 bases and J by 2 bases, leaving 5 bases between them. This CDR3 region has 13 residues. CDR1 is SGHKS, CDR2 YYEKEE, per germline (reference sequence). The CDR3 region is CASSLVENYGYTF. The CDR3 DNA is TGTGCCAGCAGCTTGGTAGAAAACTATGGCTACACCTTC.

The gene calls are TRBV29-1 and TRBJ1-2, with a possible D match to TRBD1 (6 bases). The CDR3 contains 11 residues. V dropped 2 bases and J dropped 8 bases, with 9 bases sitting between them. CDR1 and CDR2 (germline): SQVTM, ANQGSEA. The CDR3 region is CSVEHRDGYTF. CDR3 nucleotides: TGCAGCGTTGAACACAGGGACGGCTACACCTTC. The variable domain in full, completed from reference TRBV29-1 and TRBJ1-2, reads SAVISQKPSRDICQRGTSLTIQCQVDSQVTMMFWYRQQPGQSLTLIATANQGSEATYESGFVIDKFPISRPNLTFSTLTVSNMSPEDSSIYLCSVEHRDGYTFGSGTRLTVV.